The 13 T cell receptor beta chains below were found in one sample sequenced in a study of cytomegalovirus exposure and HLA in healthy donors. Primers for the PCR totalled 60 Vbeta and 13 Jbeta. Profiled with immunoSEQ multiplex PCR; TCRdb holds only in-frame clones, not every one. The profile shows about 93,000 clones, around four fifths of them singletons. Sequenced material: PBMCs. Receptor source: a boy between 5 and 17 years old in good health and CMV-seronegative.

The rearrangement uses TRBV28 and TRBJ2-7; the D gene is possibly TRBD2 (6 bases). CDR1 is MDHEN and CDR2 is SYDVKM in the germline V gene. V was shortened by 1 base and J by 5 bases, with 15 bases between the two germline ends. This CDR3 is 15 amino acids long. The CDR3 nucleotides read TGTGCCAGCAGTTTATTCACTCCCGGGAGCGACGAGCAGTACTTC. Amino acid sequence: CASSLFTPGSDEQYF.

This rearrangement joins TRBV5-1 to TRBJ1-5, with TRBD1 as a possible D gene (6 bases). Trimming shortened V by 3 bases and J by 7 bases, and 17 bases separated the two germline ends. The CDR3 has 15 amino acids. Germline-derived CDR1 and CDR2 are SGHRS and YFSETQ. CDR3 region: CASSSAGASGQPQHF. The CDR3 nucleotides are TGCGCCAGCAGCTCAGCAGGGGCTAGCGGACAGCCCCAGCATTTT.

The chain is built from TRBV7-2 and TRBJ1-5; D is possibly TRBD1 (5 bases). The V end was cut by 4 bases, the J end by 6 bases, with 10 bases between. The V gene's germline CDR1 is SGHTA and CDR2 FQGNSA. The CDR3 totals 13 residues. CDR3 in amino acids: CASSSWGGQPQHF. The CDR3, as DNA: TGTGCCAGCAGCTCATGGGGGGGTCAGCCCCAGCATTTT.

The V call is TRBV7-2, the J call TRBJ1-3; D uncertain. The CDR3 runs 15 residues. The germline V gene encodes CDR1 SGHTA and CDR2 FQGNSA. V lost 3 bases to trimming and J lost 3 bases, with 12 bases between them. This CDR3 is CASSLIRGGGNTIYF. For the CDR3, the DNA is TGTGCCAGCAGCTTGATCCGGGGTGGTGGAAACACCATATATTTT.

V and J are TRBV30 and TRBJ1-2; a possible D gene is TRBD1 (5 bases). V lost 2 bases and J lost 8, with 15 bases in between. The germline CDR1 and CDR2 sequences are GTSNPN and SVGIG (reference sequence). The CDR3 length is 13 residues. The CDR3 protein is CAWSWRGEQGYTF. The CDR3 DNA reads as TGTGCCTGGAGTTGGAGGGGAGAACAAGGCTACACCTTC.

The CDR3 bases are TGCAGCGCTTCGCCCGGCACTAGCGGGGGCGTATTCGACGAGCAGTACTTC. It is translated as CSASPGTSGGVFDEQYF. The chain uses TRBV29-1 and TRBJ2-7, with 11 bases that match TRBD2. J was trimmed by 5 bases and V by 7 bases; bases with no gene match: 19. This CDR3 contains 17 residues. Looked up from germline, CDR1 is SQVTM and CDR2 is ANQGSEA.

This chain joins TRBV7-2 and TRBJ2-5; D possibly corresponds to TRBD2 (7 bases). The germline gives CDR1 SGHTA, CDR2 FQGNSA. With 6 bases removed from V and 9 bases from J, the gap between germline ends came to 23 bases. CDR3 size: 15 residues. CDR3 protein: CASRWDGGPGLSQYF. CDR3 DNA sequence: TGTGCCAGCAGATGGGACGGGGGGCCCGGTTTGTCCCAGTACTTC.

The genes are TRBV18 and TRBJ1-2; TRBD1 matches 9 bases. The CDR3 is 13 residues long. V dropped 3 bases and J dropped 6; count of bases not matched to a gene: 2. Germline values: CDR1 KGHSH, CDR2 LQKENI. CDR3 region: CASSPGQGNGYTF. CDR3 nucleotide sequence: TGTGCCAGCTCACCGGGACAGGGTAATGGCTACACCTTC.

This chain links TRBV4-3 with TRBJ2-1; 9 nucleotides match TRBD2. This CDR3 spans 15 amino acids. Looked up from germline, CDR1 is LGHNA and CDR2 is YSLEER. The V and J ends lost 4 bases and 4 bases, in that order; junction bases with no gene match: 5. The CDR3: CASSPGLADYNEQFF. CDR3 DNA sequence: TGCGCCAGCAGCCCGGGACTAGCAGATTACAATGAGCAGTTCTTC.

Written as DNA, the CDR3 is TGTGCCAGCGGACCAGGGGGGATTGAAGCTTTCTTT. This gives the protein CASGPGGIEAFF. This chain joins TRBV28 and TRBJ1-1; 7 nucleotides match TRBD1. Per the germline V gene, CDR1 is MDHEN and CDR2 is SYDVKM. The V segment lost 8 bases and the J segment 7 bases; nucleotides outside the gene matches: 7. The CDR3 has 12 residues.

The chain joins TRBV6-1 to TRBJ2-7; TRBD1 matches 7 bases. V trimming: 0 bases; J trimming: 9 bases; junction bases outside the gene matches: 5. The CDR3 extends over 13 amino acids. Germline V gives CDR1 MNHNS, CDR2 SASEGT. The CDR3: CASSEATGTAQYF. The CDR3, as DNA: TGTGCCAGCAGTGAAGCGACAGGGACGGCGCAGTACTTC.

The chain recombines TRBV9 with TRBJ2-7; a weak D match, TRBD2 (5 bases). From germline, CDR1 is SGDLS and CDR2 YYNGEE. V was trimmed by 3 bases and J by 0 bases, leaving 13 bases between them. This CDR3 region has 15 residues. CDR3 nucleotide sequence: TGTGCCAGCAGCGACGGGTCGGGAAGCTCCTACGAGCAGTACTTC. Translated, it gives CASSDGSGSSYEQYF.

The CDR3 here is CASSQDRRSYEQYF. CDR3 DNA sequence: TGTGCCAGCAGCCAAGATCGTAGGAGTTACGAGCAGTACTTC. The chain combines TRBV14 with TRBJ2-7; D remains unclear. CDR3 length: 14 amino acids. Per the germline V gene, CDR1 is SGHDN and CDR2 is FVKESK. V was pared by 0 bases and J by 4 bases, with 10 bases between.